This T cell receptor (beta chain) was sequenced for a study of a mutant IDH1 vaccine in newly diagnosed glioma. Germline CDR1 is SGHDT and CDR2 is YYEEEE. The trim removed 4 bases at V and 8 bases at J, leaving 5 bases unmatched. The CDR3 is made up of 13 amino acids. Some clones are missing from TCRdb's copy, which holds only in-frame ones; the method was immunoSEQ multiplex PCR. The sample contains about 130,000 clones, roughly 77% of which appear only once. Time point indicated: week 11, during vaccination. In the vaccine, a single dose held 300 ug of the mutant IDH1 20-mer peptide, along with topical imiquimod. This clone was observed a handful of times. Its antigen is currently unknown.

The V and J genes are TRBV5-6 and TRBJ1-2, with 10 positions matching TRBD1. The receptor comes from a man between 35 and 55 years old with glioma. Sequenced material: PBMCs, taken from a glioma patient whose treatment included an IDH1 peptide vaccine. The CDR3 sequence: CASSAGQGVGYTF. Written as DNA, the CDR3 is TGTGCCAGCAGCGCCGGACAGGGGGTCGGCTACACCTTC.